This T cell receptor (beta chain) was retrieved from a study of blood T cell repertoires in COVID-19. Per germline, CDR1 LNHDA and CDR2 SQIVND (reference sequence). The CDR3 spans 14 residues. The junction had 1 base not matched to a gene; V was cut back by 3 bases and J by 1 base. Assay: immunoSEQ multiplex PCR; the TCRdb copy retains only in-frame clones and omits some. The profile covers over 130,000 clones, with 70% to 80% appearing a single time and around 9.5% taken by the ten largest. The TCR comes from a woman aged 50 to 60 with active or convalescent COVID-19. Sequencing was carried out using peripheral blood. V and J are TRBV19 and TRBJ2-3, with TRBD2 matching over 7 bases. DNA for the CDR3: TGTGCCAGTAGTATGGGGGGGGGCACAGATACGCAGTATTTT. It yields the protein CASSMGGGTDTQYF. Together with reference TRBV19 and TRBJ2-3, the CDR3 gives the full variable domain: DGGITQSPKYLFRKEGQNVTLSCEQNLNHDAMYWYRQDPGQGLRLIYYSQIVNDFQKGDIAEGYSVSREKKESFPLTVTSAQKNPTAFYLCASSMGGGTDTQYFGPGTRLTVL.